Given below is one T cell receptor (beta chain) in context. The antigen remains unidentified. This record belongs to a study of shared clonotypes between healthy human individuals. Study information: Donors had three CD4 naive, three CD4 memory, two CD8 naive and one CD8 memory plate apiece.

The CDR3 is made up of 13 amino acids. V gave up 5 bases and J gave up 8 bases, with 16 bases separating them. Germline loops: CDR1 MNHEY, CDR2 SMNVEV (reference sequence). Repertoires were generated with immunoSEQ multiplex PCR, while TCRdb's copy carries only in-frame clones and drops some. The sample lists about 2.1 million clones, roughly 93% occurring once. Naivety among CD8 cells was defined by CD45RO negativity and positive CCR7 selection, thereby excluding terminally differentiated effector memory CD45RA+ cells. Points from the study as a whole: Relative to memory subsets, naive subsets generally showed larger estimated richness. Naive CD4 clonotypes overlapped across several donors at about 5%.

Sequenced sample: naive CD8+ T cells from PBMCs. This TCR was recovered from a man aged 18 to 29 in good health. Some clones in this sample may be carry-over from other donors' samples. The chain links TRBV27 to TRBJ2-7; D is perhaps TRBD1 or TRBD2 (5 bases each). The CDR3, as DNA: TGTGCCAGCAGTGTATACTTGGGGGTGAAGCAGTACTTC. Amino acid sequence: CASSVYLGVKQYF.